Below, 21 T cell receptor beta chains from the same sample are listed, as sequenced in a study of T-cell memory formation after mild COVID-19. MiXCR was run by TCRdb on the 5' RACE reads, yielding one entry per CDR3 protein. In the table there are 130,000 to 150,000 distinct CDR3 sequences, about 5.5% of which are singletons. Source material: PBMCs or a T cell subset sorted from them (not recorded which). The origin of the receptors is an adult woman who had mild COVID-19 (a few samples of this study predate the infection). Cell type and time point are not known.

The V and J genes are TRBV4-3 and TRBJ1-4; a possible D gene is TRBD1 (6 bases). The germline V gene has CDR1 LGHNA and CDR2 YSLEER. This CDR3 has 18 amino acids. V was cut by 0 bases and J by 8 bases, with 22 bases left in between. In DNA form, the CDR3 reads TGCGCCAGCAGCCAAGAGATGTACTATCAGGGGTTGGAGGAAAAACTGTTTTTT. Protein sequence: CASSQEMYYQGLEEKLFF.

This clonotype has more than one count but fewer than ten. CDR3 residues: CASSWGTGNTGELFF. The CDR3 DNA reads TGTGCCAGCAGCTGGGGGACTGGGAACACCGGGGAGCTGTTTTTT. The chain recombines TRBV5-5 with TRBJ2-2; perhaps TRBD2 as D (6 bases). Germline V gene lookup returns CDR1 SGHKS and CDR2 YYEKEE (reference sequence). Between the trimmed V and J ends, which lost 3 bases and 1 base, there was a span of 10 bases. CDR3 size: 15 residues.

This clonotype was counted a few times. The V gene is TRBV25-1, the J gene TRBJ2-5, with D possibly called TRBD1 or TRBD2 (7 bases each). V was pared by 10 bases and J by 5 bases, with 11 bases between. Germline lookup yields CDR1 MGHDK and CDR2 SYGVNS. This CDR3 is 11 amino acids long. The CDR3 bases are TGTGCCATTCAGGGGGGGGAGACCCAGTACTTC. Encoded protein: CAIQGGETQYF.

In this sample, this clonotype turned up a few times. The chain employs TRBV5-1 and TRBJ1-4; TRBD1 might be the D (5 bases). The V gene's germline CDR1 is SGHRS and CDR2 YFSETQ. This CDR3 contains 14 residues. V was clipped by 0 bases and J by 5 bases, with 8 bases between them. CDR3 residues: CASSLEGANEKLFF. CDR3 bases: TGCGCCAGCAGCTTGGAAGGGGCGAATGAAAAACTGTTTTTT.

This clonotype was seen many times. The chain couples TRBV5-1 to TRBJ1-1; 8 bases match TRBD1. The trim removed 0 bases at V and 2 bases at J, leaving 3 bases unmatched. Looked up from germline, CDR1 is SGHRS and CDR2 is YFSETQ. The CDR3 has 15 amino acids. The chain's CDR3 is CASSLAGQVNTEAFF. In DNA, the CDR3 is TGCGCCAGCAGCTTGGCGGGACAGGTCAACACTGAAGCTTTCTTT.

The table lists this clonotype with many counts. The genes are TRBV18 and TRBJ1-5; D ambiguous. The CDR3 runs 13 residues. V was trimmed by 3 bases and J by 11 bases, leaving 14 bases between them. CDR1 KGHSH and CDR2 LQKENI come from the germline V gene. The CDR3 nucleotides are TGTGCCAGCTCACCTCTCCCCAATCAAGCCCAGCATTTT. Translating it yields CASSPLPNQAQHF. Full variable domain (remainder filled in from reference TRBV18 and TRBJ1-5): NAGVMQNPRHLVRRRGQEARLRCSPMKGHSHVYWYRQLPEEGLKFMVYLQKENIIDESGMPKERFSAEFPKEGPSILRIQQVVRGDSAAYFCASSPLPNQAQHFGDGTRLSIL.

Only a few counts were recorded for this clonotype. The chain has TRBV18 and TRBJ2-2; TRBD1 matches at 7 bases. The V gene end was trimmed by 1 base and the J gene end by 3 bases; junction bases not matched to a gene: 8. The length of the CDR3 is 17 residues. In germline, CDR1 is KGHSH, CDR2 LQKENI. The CDR3 region has the DNA TGTGCCAGCTCACCACAGGGGGCGCGTCAGTACACCGGGGAGCTGTTTTTT. This encodes CASSPQGARQYTGELFF.

This clonotype turned up a few times. The V and J genes are TRBV18 and TRBJ1-4; 7 bases align to TRBD1. This CDR3 has 17 residues. Unmatched junction bases numbered 9, after V lost 2 bases and J lost 3 bases. Per germline, CDR1 KGHSH and CDR2 LQKENI. The CDR3 reads CASSPSPQGVANEKLFF. In DNA, the CDR3 is TGTGCCAGCTCACCATCGCCCCAGGGGGTAGCTAATGAAAAACTGTTTTTT.

This clonotype occurred many times. The chain uses TRBV5-4 and TRBJ1-4; 7 nucleotides match TRBD1. The CDR3 totals 16 residues. Germline CDR1 and CDR2: SGHNT and YYREEE (reference sequence). The ends lost 4 bases at V and 3 bases at J; junction bases unmatched: 9. The chain's CDR3 is CASSLTTGRPNEKLFF. The CDR3 coding sequence is TGTGCCAGCAGCCTGACGACAGGGCGGCCTAATGAAAAACTGTTTTTT.

V gene TRBV5-6 combines with J gene TRBJ1-1; the D gene is possibly TRBD1 (5 bases). The V and J ends lost 4 bases and 7 bases respectively, with 11 bases between them. CDR1 and CDR2 from the germline V gene are SGHDT and YYEEEE. This CDR3 has 12 residues. CDR3 coding DNA: TGTGCCAGCAGCCCCAGACAGAGTGAAGCTTTCTTT. This encodes CASSPRQSEAFF. The full variable domain, its missing parts supplied by reference TRBV5-6 and TRBJ1-1, is DAGVTQSPTHLIKTRGQQVTLRCSPKSGHDTVSWYQQALGQGPQFIFQYYEEEERQRGNFPDRFSGHQFPNYSSELNVNALLLGDSALYLCASSPRQSEAFFGQGTRLTVV.

This clonotype came up many times. Germline is not matched at one junction end, which may reflect a read error. The chain employs TRBV7-7 and TRBJ2-2, with TRBD2 identical over 8 bases. The V gene's germline CDR1 is SSHAT and CDR2 FNYEAQ (reference sequence). This CDR3 spans 16 amino acids. The CDR3 bases are TGTGCTAGCAACGTCCGTCCCGGGAGGGCCTCCGGGGAGCTGTTTTTT. Protein: CASNVRPGRASGELFF.

The sample holds many counts of this clonotype. V is TRBV7-2 and J is TRBJ2-3, with a weak D call TRBD1 (5 bases). V shed 3 bases and J shed 2 bases, with 9 bases lying between them. The CDR3 totals 14 residues. Germline CDR1 reads SGHTA; CDR2 reads FQGNSA. The CDR3 is CASSFQGVTDTQYF. CDR3 DNA sequence: TGTGCCAGCAGCTTCCAGGGTGTCACAGATACGCAGTATTTT. The whole variable domain, remainder taken from reference TRBV7-2 and TRBJ2-3, is GAGVSQSPSNKVTEKGKDVELRCDPISGHTALYWYRQSLGQGLEFLIYFQGNSAPDKSGLPSDRFSAERTGGSVSTLTIQRTQQEDSAVYLCASSFQGVTDTQYFGPGTRLTVL.

There are a few counts of this clonotype. The V call is TRBV3-1, the J call TRBJ2-7; D ambiguous. Trimming shortened V by 5 bases and J by 0 bases, and 11 bases separated the two germline ends. Germline lookup yields CDR1 LGHDT and CDR2 YNNKEL (reference sequence). The length of the CDR3 is 14 residues. The CDR3 loop reads CASSAGTNSYEQYF. In DNA form, the CDR3 reads TGTGCCAGCAGCGCAGGCACTAACTCCTACGAGCAGTACTTC.

The chain carries TRBV25-1 and TRBJ1-5, with TRBD1 matching over 7 bases. In germline, CDR1 is MGHDK, CDR2 SYGVNS. This CDR3 contains 14 residues. V gave up 6 bases and J gave up 3 bases; unmatched junction bases: 5. CDR3 amino acids: CASSQTGLNQPQHF. The CDR3 DNA is TGTGCCAGCAGCCAGACAGGGCTCAATCAGCCCCAGCATTTT.

The chain links TRBV7-2 to TRBJ1-4, with D uncertain. This CDR3 has 14 amino acids. Germline V lookup: CDR1 SGHTA, CDR2 FQGNSA. Trimming stripped 5 bases from V and 4 bases from J, with 11 bases between. The CDR3 bases are TGTGCCAGCAGCGCGGACGGGTTTAATGAAAAACTGTTTTTT. Its translation: CASSADGFNEKLFF.

This clonotype came up many times. V usage is TRBV5-1 and J usage is TRBJ2-1; either TRBD1 or TRBD2 may supply D (5 bases each). CDR3 size: 15 residues. The V gene lost 4 bases and the J gene lost 4 bases, with 15 bases spanning the gap. Germline loops: CDR1 SGHRS, CDR2 YFSETQ. The CDR3 loop is CASSPSYGAYNEQFF. The CDR3 nucleotides read TGCGCCAGCAGCCCCTCCTACGGGGCATACAATGAGCAGTTCTTC.

CDR3 coding DNA: TGTGCCAGCAGTTTAGCCAGGCTCTCTGGAAACACCATATATTTT. This gives the protein CASSLARLSGNTIYF. The V gene is TRBV12-3 or TRBV12-4, the J gene TRBJ1-3; unclear D gene. The CDR3 runs to 15 residues. Trimming stripped 0 bases from V and 0 bases from J, with 6 bases between.

This clonotype was seen repeatedly, ten times or more. This chain joins TRBV5-1 and TRBJ2-1; D perhaps matches TRBD2 (6 bases). The CDR3 contains 17 residues. Germline V gives CDR1 SGHRS, CDR2 YFSETQ. V lost 2 bases, J lost 3 bases, and 18 bases lay in between. The CDR3 region has the DNA TGCGCCAGCAGCTTCGTGACGGGAGCCCTAAACTACAATGAGCAGTTCTTC. Protein sequence: CASSFVTGALNYNEQFF.

Many counts were recorded for this clonotype. The V gene is TRBV11-2, the J gene TRBJ2-1, with 10 bases identical to TRBD2. V gave up 0 bases and J gave up 2 bases; unmatched junction bases: 4. The germline gives CDR1 SGHAT, CDR2 FQNNGV. CDR3 length: 17 residues. The DNA for the CDR3 is TGTGCCAGCAGCTTAGATCATGGGACTAGCGCCTACAATGAGCAGTTCTTC. Translating it yields CASSLDHGTSAYNEQFF.

This clonotype was counted many times. The genes are TRBV7-9 and TRBJ2-5, with TRBD1 identical over 7 bases. J lost 4 bases, V lost 1 base, and 3 bases had no gene match. The CDR3 is 14 residues long. The germline V gene encodes CDR1 SEHNR and CDR2 FQNEAQ (reference sequence). In DNA, the CDR3 is TGTGCCAGCAGCTTAGTGACAGGGACAGAGACCCAGTACTTC. Its translation is CASSLVTGTETQYF. The whole variable domain, filled in from reference TRBV7-9 and TRBJ2-5, reads DTGVSQNPRHKITKRGQNVTFRCDPISEHNRLYWYRQTLGQGPEFLTYFQNEAQLEKSRLLSDRFSAERPKGSFSTLEIQRTEQGDSAMYLCASSLVTGTETQYFGPGTRLLVL.

This clonotype was observed a few times. The chain couples TRBV5-1 to TRBJ2-3; TRBD2 might be the D (5 bases). CDR1 SGHRS and CDR2 YFSETQ come from the germline V gene. The CDR3 runs 14 residues. The ends were cut back, 3 bases at V and 2 bases at J, with 10 bases in the middle. CDR3 bases: TGCGCCAGCAGCTCGATTAGCGTCACAGATACGCAGTATTTT. Translated: CASSSISVTDTQYF.